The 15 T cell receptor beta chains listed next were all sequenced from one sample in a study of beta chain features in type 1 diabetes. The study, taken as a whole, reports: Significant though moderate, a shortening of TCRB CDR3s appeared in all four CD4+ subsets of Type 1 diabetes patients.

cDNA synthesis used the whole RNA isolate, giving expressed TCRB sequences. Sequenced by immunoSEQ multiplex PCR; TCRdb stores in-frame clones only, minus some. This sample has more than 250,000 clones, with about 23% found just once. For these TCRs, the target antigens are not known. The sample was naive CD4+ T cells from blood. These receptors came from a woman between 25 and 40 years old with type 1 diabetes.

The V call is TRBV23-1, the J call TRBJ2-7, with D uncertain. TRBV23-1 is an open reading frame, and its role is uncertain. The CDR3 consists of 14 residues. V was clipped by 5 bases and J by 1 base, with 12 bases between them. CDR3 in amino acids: CASSGTVPSYEQYF. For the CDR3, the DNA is TGCGCCAGCAGTGGCACAGTTCCATCCTACGAGCAGTACTTC.

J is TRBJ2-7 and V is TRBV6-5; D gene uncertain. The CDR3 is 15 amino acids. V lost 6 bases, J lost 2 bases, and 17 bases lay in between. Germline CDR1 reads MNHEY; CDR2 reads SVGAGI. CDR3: CASRPLPLETYEQYF. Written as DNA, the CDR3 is TGTGCCAGCAGGCCCCTCCCTTTGGAGACCTACGAGCAGTACTTC.

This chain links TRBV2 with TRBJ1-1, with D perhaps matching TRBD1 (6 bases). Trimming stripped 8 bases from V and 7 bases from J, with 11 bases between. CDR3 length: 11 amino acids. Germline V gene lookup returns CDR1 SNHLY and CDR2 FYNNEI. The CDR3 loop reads CASLGQIEAFF. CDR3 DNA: TGTGCCAGCCTTGGACAGATTGAAGCTTTCTTT.

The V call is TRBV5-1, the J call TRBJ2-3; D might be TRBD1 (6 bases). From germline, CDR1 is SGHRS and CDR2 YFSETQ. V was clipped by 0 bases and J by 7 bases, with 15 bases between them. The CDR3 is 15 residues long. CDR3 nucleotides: TGCGCCAGCAGCTTGGAAACAGGGAATTGGAATACGCAGTATTTT. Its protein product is CASSLETGNWNTQYF.

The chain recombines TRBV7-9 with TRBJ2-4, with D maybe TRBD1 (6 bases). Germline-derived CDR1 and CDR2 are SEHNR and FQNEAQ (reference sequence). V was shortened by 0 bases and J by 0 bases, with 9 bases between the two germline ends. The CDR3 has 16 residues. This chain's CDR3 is CASSLATGLAKNIQYF. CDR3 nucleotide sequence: TGTGCCAGCAGCTTAGCGACAGGCTTAGCCAAAAACATTCAGTACTTC.

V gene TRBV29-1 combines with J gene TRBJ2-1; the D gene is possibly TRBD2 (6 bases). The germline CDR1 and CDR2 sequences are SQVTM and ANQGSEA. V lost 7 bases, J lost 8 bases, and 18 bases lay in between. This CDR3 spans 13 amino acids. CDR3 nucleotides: TGCAGCGGAGAACTAGCCGTGTTCTATGAGCAGTTCTTC. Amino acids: CSGELAVFYEQFF.

The CDR3 loop reads CASSWLAGLETQYF. In DNA form, the CDR3 reads TGTGCCAGCAGCTGGCTAGCGGGATTAGAGACCCAGTACTTC. This sequence joins TRBV7-9 and TRBJ2-5; 9 positions match TRBD2. This CDR3 comprises 14 residues. Germline V gene lookup returns CDR1 SEHNR and CDR2 FQNEAQ (reference sequence). The junction had 4 bases not matched to a gene; V was cut back by 4 bases and J by 4 bases.

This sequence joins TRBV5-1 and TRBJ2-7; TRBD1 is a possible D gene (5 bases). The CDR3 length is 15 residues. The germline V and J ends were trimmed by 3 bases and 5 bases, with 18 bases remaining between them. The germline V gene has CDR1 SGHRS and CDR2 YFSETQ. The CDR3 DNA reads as TGCGCCAGCAGCTCCCCCGAAGCAGGGTATAACGAGCAGTACTTC. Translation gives CASSSPEAGYNEQYF.

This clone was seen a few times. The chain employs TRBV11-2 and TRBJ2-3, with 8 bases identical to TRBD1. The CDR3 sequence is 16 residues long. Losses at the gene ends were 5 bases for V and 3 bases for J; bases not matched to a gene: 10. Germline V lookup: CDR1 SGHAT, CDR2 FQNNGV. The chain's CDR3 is CASSHWTGSWTDTQYF. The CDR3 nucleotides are TGTGCCAGCAGCCACTGGACAGGGTCGTGGACAGATACGCAGTATTTT.

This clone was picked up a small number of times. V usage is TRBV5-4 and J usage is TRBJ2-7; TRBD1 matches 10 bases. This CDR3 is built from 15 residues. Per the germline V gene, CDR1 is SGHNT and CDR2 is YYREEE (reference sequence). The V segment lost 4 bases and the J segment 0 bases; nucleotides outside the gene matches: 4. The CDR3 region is CASSSRQGASYEQYF. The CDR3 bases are TGTGCCAGCAGCAGCAGACAGGGGGCCTCCTACGAGCAGTACTTC.

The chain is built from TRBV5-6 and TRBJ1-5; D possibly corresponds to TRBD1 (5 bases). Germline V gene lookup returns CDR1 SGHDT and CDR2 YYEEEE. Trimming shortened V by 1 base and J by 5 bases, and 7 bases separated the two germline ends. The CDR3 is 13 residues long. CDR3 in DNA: TGTGCCAGCAGCTTGCCGGGGGATCAGCCCCAGCATTTT. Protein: CASSLPGDQPQHF. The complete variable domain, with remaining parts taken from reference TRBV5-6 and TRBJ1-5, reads DAGVTQSPTHLIKTRGQQVTLRCSPKSGHDTVSWYQQALGQGPQFIFQYYEEEERQRGNFPDRFSGHQFPNYSSELNVNALLLGDSALYLCASSLPGDQPQHFGDGTRLSIL.

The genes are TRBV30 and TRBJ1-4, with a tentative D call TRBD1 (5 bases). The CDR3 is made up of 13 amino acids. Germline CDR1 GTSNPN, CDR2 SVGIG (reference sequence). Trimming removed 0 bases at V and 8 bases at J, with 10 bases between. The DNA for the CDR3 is TGTGCCTGGAGTGTATTGGGGGGAGAAAAACTGTTTTTT. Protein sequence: CAWSVLGGEKLFF.

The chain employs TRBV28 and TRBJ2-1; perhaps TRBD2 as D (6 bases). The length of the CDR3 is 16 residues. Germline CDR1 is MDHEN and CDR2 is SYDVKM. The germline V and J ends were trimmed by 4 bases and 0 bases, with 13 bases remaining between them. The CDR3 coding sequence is TGTGCCAGCAGTTCAGTAGCGGCCAGCTCCTACAATGAGCAGTTCTTC. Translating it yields CASSSVAASSYNEQFF. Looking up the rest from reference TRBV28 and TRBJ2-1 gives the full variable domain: DVKVTQSSRYLVKRTGEKVFLECVQDMDHENMFWYRQDPGLGLRLIYFSYDVKMKEKGDIPEGYSVSREKKERFSLILESASTNQTSMYLCASSSVAASSYNEQFFGPGTRLTVL.

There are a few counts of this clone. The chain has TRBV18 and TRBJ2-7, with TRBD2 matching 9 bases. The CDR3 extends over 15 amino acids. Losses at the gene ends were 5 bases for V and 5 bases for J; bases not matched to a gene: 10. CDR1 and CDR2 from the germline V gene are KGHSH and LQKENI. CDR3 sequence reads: CASSYLISGSHEQYF. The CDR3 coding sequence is TGTGCCAGCTCATACCTTATTAGCGGGAGCCACGAGCAGTACTTC.

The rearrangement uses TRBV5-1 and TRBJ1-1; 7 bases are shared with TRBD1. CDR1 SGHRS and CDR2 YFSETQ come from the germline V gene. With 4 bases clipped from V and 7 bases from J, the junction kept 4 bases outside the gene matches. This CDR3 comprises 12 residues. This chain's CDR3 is CASSPGQDEAFF. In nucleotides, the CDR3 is TGCGCCAGCAGCCCCGGACAGGATGAAGCTTTCTTT.